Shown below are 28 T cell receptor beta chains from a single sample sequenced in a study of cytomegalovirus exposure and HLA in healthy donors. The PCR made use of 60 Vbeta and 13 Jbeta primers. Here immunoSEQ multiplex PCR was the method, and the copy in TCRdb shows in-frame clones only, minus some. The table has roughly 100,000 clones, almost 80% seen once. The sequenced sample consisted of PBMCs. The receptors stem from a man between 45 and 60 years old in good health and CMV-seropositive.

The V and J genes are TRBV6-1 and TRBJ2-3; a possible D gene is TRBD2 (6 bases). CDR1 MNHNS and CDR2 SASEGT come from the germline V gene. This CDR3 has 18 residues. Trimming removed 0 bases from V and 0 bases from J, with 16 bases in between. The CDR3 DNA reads TGTGCCAGCAGTGAAGCGTATTCCAGCGGGCCGAGCACAGATACGCAGTATTTT. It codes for CASSEAYSSGPSTDTQYF.

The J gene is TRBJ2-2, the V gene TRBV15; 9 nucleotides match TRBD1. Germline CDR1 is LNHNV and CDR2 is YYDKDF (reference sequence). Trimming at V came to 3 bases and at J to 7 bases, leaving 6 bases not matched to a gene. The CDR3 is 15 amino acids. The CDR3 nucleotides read TGTGCCACCAGCAGGCCGACAGGGGGGGGCGGGGAGCTGTTTTTT. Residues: CATSRPTGGGGELFF.

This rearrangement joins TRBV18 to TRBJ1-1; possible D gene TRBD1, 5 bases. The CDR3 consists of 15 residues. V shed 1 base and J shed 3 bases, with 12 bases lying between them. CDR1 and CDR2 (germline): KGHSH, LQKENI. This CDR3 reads CASSPRRVRDTEAFF. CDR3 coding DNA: TGTGCCAGCTCACCACGCAGGGTACGAGACACTGAAGCTTTCTTT.

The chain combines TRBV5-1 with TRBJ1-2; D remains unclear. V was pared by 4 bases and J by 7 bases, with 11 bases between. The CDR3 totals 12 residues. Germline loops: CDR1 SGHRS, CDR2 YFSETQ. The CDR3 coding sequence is TGCGCCAGCAGCCACGGGGAGTCTGGCTACACCTTC. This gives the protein CASSHGESGYTF.

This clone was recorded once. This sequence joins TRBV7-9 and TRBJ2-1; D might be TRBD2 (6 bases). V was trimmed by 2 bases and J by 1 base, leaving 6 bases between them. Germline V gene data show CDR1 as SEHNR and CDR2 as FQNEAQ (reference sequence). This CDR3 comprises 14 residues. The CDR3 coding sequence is TGTGCCAGCAGCTTAAGCGGGTCCTACAATGAGCAGTTCTTC. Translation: CASSLSGSYNEQFF.

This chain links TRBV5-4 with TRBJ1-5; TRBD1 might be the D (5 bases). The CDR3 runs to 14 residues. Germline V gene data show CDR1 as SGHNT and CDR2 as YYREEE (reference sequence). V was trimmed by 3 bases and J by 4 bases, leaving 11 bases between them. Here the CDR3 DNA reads TGTGCCAGCAGCTGGGGAGGGACGAATCAGCCCCAGCATTTT. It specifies CASSWGGTNQPQHF. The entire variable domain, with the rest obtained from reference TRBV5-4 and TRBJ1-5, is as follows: ETGVTQSPTHLIKTRGQQVTLRCSSQSGHNTVSWYQQALGQGPQFIFQYYREEENGRGNFPPRFSGLQFPNYSSELNVNALELDDSALYLCASSWGGTNQPQHFGDGTRLSIL.

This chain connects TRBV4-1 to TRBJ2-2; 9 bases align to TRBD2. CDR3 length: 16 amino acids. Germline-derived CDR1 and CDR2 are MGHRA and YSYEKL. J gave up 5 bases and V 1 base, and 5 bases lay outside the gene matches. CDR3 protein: CASSQVTSGLTGELFF. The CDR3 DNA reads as TGCGCCAGCAGCCAAGTAACTAGCGGGCTAACCGGGGAGCTGTTTTTT.

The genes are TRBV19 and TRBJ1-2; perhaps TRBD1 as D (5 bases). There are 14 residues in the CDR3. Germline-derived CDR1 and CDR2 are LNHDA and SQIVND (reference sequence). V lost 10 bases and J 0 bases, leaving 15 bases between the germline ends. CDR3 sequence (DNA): TGTGCCACCACAAAGGGGTTCGCTAACTATGGCTACACCTTC. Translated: CATTKGFANYGYTF.

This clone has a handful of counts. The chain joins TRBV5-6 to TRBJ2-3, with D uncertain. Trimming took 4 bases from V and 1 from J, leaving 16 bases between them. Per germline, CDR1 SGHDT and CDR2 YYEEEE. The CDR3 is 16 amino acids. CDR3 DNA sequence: TGTGCCAGCAGCCGTCAGACTCACACGGGCACAGATACGCAGTATTTT. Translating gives CASSRQTHTGTDTQYF.

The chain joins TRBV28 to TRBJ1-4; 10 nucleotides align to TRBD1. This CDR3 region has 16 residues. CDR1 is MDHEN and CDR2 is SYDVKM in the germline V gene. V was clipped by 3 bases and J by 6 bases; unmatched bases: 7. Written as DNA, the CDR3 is TGTGCCAGCAGTTTTGGGGGACAGGGGCGTCATGAAAAACTGTTTTTT. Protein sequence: CASSFGGQGRHEKLFF.

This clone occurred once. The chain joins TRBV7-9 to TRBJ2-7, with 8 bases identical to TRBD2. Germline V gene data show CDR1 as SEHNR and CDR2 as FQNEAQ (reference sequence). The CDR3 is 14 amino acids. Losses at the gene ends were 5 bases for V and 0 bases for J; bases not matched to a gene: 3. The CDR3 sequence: CASSPSGYSYEQYF. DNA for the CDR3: TGTGCCAGCAGCCCTAGCGGGTACTCCTACGAGCAGTACTTC.

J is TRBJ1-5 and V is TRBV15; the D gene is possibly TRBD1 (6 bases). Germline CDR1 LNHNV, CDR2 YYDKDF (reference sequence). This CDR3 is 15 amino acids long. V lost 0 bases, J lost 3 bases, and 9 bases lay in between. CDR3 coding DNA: TGTGCCACCAGCAGAGATAGGGGGACCAATCAGCCCCAGCATTTT. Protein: CATSRDRGTNQPQHF.

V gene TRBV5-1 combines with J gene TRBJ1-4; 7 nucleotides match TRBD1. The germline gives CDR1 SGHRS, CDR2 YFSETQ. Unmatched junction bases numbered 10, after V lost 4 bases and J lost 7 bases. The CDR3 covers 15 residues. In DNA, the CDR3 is TGCGCCAGCAGCCCCAACCAGGGGGATCGTGAAAAACTGTTTTTT. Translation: CASSPNQGDREKLFF.

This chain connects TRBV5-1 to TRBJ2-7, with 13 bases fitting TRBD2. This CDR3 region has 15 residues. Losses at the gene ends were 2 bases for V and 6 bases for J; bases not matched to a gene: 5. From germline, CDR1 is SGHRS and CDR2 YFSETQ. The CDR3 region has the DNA TGCGCCAGCAGCTTTTCCGGGACTAGCGGGACCGAGCAGTACTTC. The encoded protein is CASSFSGTSGTEQYF.

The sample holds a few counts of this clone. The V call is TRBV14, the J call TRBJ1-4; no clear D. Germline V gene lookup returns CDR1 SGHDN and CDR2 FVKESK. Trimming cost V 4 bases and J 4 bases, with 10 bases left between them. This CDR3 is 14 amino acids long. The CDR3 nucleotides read TGTGCCAGCAGCCCCAGTAAAATTAATGAAAAACTGTTTTTT. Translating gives CASSPSKINEKLFF.

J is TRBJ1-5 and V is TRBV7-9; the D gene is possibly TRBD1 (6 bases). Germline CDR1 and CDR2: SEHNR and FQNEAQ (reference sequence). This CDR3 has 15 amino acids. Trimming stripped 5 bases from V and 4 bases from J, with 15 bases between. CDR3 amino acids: CASSRGDTGNQPQHF. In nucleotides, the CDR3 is TGTGCCAGCAGCCGTGGGGACACGGGTAATCAGCCCCAGCATTTT.

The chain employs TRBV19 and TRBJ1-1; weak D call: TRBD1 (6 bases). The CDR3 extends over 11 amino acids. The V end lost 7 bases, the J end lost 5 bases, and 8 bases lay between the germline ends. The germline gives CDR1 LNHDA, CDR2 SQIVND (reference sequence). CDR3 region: CASKGVTEAFF. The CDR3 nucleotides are TGTGCCAGTAAGGGGGTGACTGAAGCTTTCTTT.

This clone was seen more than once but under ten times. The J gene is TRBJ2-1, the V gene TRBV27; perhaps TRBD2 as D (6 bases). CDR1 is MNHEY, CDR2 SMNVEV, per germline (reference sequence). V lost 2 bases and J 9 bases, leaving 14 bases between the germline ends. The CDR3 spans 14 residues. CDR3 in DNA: TGTGCCAGCAGTTTAGGGACTGCTCCCGGTGAGCAGTTCTTC. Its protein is CASSLGTAPGEQFF.

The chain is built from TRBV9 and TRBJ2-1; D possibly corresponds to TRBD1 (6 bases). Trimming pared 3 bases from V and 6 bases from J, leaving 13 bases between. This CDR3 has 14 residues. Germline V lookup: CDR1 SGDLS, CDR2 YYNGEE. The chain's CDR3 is CASSAGQSFNEQFF. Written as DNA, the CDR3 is TGTGCCAGCAGCGCCGGACAGAGCTTCAATGAGCAGTTCTTC.

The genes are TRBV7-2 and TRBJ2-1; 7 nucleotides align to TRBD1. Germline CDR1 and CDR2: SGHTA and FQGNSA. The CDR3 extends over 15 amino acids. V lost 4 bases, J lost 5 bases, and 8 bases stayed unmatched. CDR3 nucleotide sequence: TGTGCCAGCAGCTCCCAGACAGGGCGCAACAATGAGCAGTTCTTC. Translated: CASSSQTGRNNEQFF.

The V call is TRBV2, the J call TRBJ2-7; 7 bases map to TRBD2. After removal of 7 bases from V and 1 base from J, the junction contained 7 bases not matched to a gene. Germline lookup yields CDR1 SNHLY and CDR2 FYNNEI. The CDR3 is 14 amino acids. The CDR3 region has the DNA TGTGCCAGCAAAAGGGGACTACTATCCTACGAGCAGTACTTC. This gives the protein CASKRGLLSYEQYF.

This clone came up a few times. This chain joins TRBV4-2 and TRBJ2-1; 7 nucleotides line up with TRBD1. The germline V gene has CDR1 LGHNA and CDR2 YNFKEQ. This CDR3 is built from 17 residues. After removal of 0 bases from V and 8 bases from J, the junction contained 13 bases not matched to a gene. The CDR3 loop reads CASSQDLGAGGRDEQFF. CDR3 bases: TGTGCCAGCAGCCAAGATCTAGGGGCAGGGGGTCGGGATGAGCAGTTCTTC.

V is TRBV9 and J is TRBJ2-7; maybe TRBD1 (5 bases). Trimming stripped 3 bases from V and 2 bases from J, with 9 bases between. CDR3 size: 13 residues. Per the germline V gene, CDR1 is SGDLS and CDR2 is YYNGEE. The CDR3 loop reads CASSADSPYEQYF. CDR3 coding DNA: TGTGCCAGCAGCGCCGACAGCCCCTACGAGCAGTACTTC.

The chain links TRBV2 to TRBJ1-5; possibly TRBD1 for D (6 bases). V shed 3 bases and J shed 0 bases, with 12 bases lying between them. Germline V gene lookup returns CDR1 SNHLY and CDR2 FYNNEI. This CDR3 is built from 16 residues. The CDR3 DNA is TGTGCCAGCAGTGAGACTTTAGGGGGTAGCAATCAGCCCCAGCATTTT. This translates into CASSETLGGSNQPQHF.

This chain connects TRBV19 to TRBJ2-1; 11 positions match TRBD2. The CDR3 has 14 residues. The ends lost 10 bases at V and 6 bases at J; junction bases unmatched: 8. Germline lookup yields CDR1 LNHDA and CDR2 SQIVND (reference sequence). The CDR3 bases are TGTGCCACTCGACTAGCGGGGCCTCTCAATGAGCAGTTCTTC. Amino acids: CATRLAGPLNEQFF.

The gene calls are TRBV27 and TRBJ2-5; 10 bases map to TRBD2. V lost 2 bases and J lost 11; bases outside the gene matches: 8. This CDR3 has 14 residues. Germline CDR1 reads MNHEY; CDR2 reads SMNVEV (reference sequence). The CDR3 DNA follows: TGTGCCAGCAGTTTAGAGGCTAGCGGGAGTTGGCAGTACTTC. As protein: CASSLEASGSWQYF.

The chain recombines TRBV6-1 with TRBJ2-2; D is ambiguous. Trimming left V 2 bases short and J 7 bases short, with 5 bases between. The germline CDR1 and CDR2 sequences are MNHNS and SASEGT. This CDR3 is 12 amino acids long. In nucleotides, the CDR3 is TGTGCCAGCAGTGAAAGACTCGGGGAGCTGTTTTTT. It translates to CASSERLGELFF.

The CDR3 protein is CASSRGTRGSFTDTQYF. The CDR3, as DNA: TGTGCCAGCAGCCGGGGGACCCGGGGGAGTTTCACAGATACGCAGTATTTT. This rearrangement joins TRBV9 to TRBJ2-3, with D perhaps TRBD2 (6 bases). V shed 4 bases and J shed 2 bases, with 20 bases lying between them. The length of the CDR3 is 17 residues. CDR1 SGDLS and CDR2 YYNGEE come from the germline V gene.